This T cell receptor (beta chain) was sequenced in a study of graft-versus-host responses after intestinal transplantation. Study summary: Recipients across the board were started on anti-thymocyte globulin induction, then kept on tacrolimus and steroids for roughly 3 years. Study results and limitations: Levels of circulating GvH clones at their peak were associated with early post-transplant HvG declines. Recipient bone marrow held GvH clones, some seen earlier in ileum or blood.

Concerning this clone itself: Its antigen is still unknown.

The data were produced by immunoSEQ multiplex PCR, yet TCRdb's version contains in-frame clones alone and is incomplete. Of about 47,000 clones in the sample, approximately 92% are singletons; the top ten hold 5.9%. Trimming removed 7 bases from V and 4 bases from J; junction bases left unmatched: 6. Per germline, CDR1 SNHLY and CDR2 FYNNEI. This CDR3 spans 15 amino acids. This specimen was PBMCs, taken 750 to 800 days after a first intestinal transplant, on the day of a second. This rearrangement joins TRBV2 to TRBJ1-5; 11 bases map to TRBD1. The origin of this receptor is a human patient who received an intestinal transplant, so some T cells may come from the graft donor. The CDR3 nucleotides read TGTGCCAGCAAGGACAGGGGGCATCTGAATCAGCCCCAGCATTTT. Protein sequence: CASKDRGHLNQPQHF.